This TCR beta chain was identified during a study of blood T cell repertoires in COVID-19. Looking at the study overall: Some COVID-19 samples were acute and others convalescent; all came from the United States, Italy and Spain. T cells, B-cell-depleted T cells, or PBMCs supplied cDNA or gDNA.

In the source study's methods: Counts of nucleated cells, estimated from reference gene primer amplification, were obtained. Data came from immunoSEQ multiplex PCR; TCRdb stores just in-frame clones and leaves some out. The DNA gave D and trimming, while V, J and clone size come from that table. This sample carries 250,000 to 300,000 clones, 89% of them seen once, and the ten largest clones take 2% to 2.5%. The sample was peripheral blood. The TCR comes from a man between 50 and 59 years old with acute or convalescent COVID-19.

The CDR3 region is CASSSNRGNSYEQYF. CDR3 coding DNA: TGTGCCAGCAGCTCCAACAGGGGGAACTCCTACGAGCAGTACTTC. The chain is built from TRBV7-6 and TRBJ2-7; TRBD1 matches 8 bases. V dropped 4 bases and J dropped 0; count of bases not matched to a gene: 5. The germline V gene encodes CDR1 SGHVS and CDR2 FNYEAQ. The CDR3 contains 15 residues.